These T cell receptor beta chains were read from a single sample in a study of T cells in Graves' hyperthyroidism and ophthalmopathy. From the multiplex PCR reads, TCRdb called clonotypes with MiXCR, one entry per CDR3 protein. Of about 350,000 distinct CDR3 sequences listed, roughly 15% are singletons. The sequencing input was blood. The receptors were sampled from a woman in her fifties or sixties with Graves' ophthalmopathy. The CDR3 runs from the conserved cysteine through the conserved F or W.

cdr3_aa | v_call
CASSPGTSNEQFF | TRBV18
CASRGRRAGNEQFF | TRBV12-3/TRBV12-4
CASSRQGASSPLHF | TRBV28
CASSLDRALVYGYTF | TRBV5-1
CASSPGLAGGSYEQYF | TRBV18
CSVEDMGREGDEQFF | TRBV29-1
CASSPPGQGEQYF | TRBV18
CATYNPGPSSYEQYF | TRBV2
CASSFGPGLAGGRTGELFF | TRBV7-2
CSARVSGAQETQYF | TRBV20-1
CASSPYQDQPQHF | TRBV18
CASSGLAGGPGSYEQYF | TRBV7-9
CASSHSGTYNEQFF | TRBV19
CASSMRGGTGLYSNQPQHF | TRBV28
CASGRPGGREGTGELFF | TRBV5-1
CASSQVSLAGVVQYF | TRBV14
CASSWLDEQFF | TRBV14
CASSLARAPPYNEQFF | TRBV11-2
CASSVTSGRAAEQFF | TRBV19
CASSRGGSERKTQYF | TRBV5-1
CASSQDSGSYNEQFF | TRBV3-1
CASSELRGRYNEQFF | TRBV6-1
CATSRDWGQGIETQYF | TRBV15
CASSRTGLGGANEQFF | TRBV18
CASSPSPGVQPQHF | TRBV9
CASSVEGGSYNEQFF | TRBV9
CASRDPITDTQYF | TRBV28
CASSFIRGRGEKLFF | TRBV11-2
CTAGRLAKNIQYF | TRBV20-1
CATSDLKGPDSYNEQFF | TRBV24-1
CASSPSKGQGAVNEQFF | TRBV3-1
CGVSTSEMEQYF | TRBV29-1
CASIVTVGTEAFF | TRBV7-9
CAISELVTREDTQYF | TRBV10-3
CATSRENRGDYEQYF | TRBV15
CASGRETQYF | TRBV28
CASSERSGQIYEQYF | TRBV10-2
CASTRAGGPDEQFF | TRBV6-2/TRBV6-3
CASSFSGGANVLTF | TRBV11-2
CASKLAGAGEQYF | TRBV10-2
CASSLFLGWPQHF | TRBV28
CASSLPGRREQFF | TRBV12-3/TRBV12-4
CSARETSGFTDTQYF | TRBV20-1
CASSLPLPGELFF | TRBV5-1
CASSPTGARAEAFF | TRBV7-9
CAWGRGLENTEAFF | TRBV30
CASSRLAAGGEQYF | TRBV19
CASGRLAGQETQYF | TRBV6-1
CASREQSGNTIYF | TRBV6-2/TRBV6-3
CASRGPLMNTEAFF | TRBV6-2/TRBV6-3
CASSGPGDEQYF | TRBV5-1
CASSETVNTEAFF | TRBV6-1
CSARFQNTGELFF | TRBV20-1
CASSDWGAPLHF | TRBV6-1
CASSISGSSDTQYF | TRBV9
CATSEAGRGGTDTQYF | TRBV24-1
CASSLRRVQETQYF | TRBV5-1
CSARGVLAGGTDTQYF | TRBV20-1
CASSAPDEQYF | TRBV2
CASSRGNSNTEAFF | TRBV13